The 12 T cell receptor beta chains below come from one sample, sequenced in a study of blood T cell repertoires in COVID-19. Assay used: immunoSEQ multiplex PCR; TCRdb lists only in-frame clones, some missing. The table records 30,000 to 35,000 clones, about 78% of them present only once. Sequencing was carried out using peripheral blood. These receptors originate from a man aged 80 or over with acute or convalescent COVID-19.

The CDR3 DNA reads as TGCGCCAGCAGCTTGGTACTGGCGGGGGGGACAGATACGCAGTATTTT. Encoded protein: CASSLVLAGGTDTQYF. The chain is built from TRBV5-1 and TRBJ2-3; 9 nucleotides match TRBD2. Germline assignment: CDR1 SGHRS and CDR2 YFSETQ. This CDR3 is built from 16 residues. With 0 bases clipped from V and 3 bases from J, the junction kept 5 bases outside the gene matches.

This clone showed up just once. The chain uses TRBV11-2 and TRBJ1-1; no firm D call. Trimming cost V 5 bases and J 2 bases, with 6 bases left between them. The CDR3 runs 12 residues. The germline V gene encodes CDR1 SGHAT and CDR2 FQNNGV. The CDR3 sequence: CASSLSNTEAFF. The CDR3 DNA reads TGTGCCAGCAGCCTCTCCAACACTGAAGCTTTCTTT. Full variable domain (missing parts from reference TRBV11-2 and TRBJ1-1): EAGVAQSPRYKIIEKRQSVAFWCNPISGHATLYWYQQILGQGPKLLIQFQNNGVVDDSQLPKDRFSAERLKGVDSTLKIQPAKLEDSAVYLCASSLSNTEAFFGQGTRLTVV.

A note on this clone: An end of the junction differs from the germline gene, which may be a read error. This sequence joins TRBV4-3 and TRBJ1-1; TRBD1 agrees at 11 bases. The CDR3 covers 16 residues. Germline V CDR1 and CDR2: LGHNA, YSLEER. The CDR3: CASSQSGTGGNAEAFF. CDR3 sequence (DNA): TGCGCCAGCAGCCAAAGCGGGACAGGGGGGAACGCTGAAGCTTTCTTT.

This clone was seen just once. V and J are TRBV14 and TRBJ2-2, with D unclear. Germline V gene lookup returns CDR1 SGHDN and CDR2 FVKESK. The V gene lost 3 bases and the J gene lost 1 base, with 6 bases spanning the gap. The CDR3 is made up of 14 amino acids. The CDR3 DNA reads TGTGCCAGCAGCCAGACTCGGAACACCGGGGAGCTGTTTTTT. This codes for CASSQTRNTGELFF. Full variable domain (missing parts from reference TRBV14 and TRBJ2-2): EAGVTQFPSHSVIEKGQTVTLRCDPISGHDNLYWYRRVMGKEIKFLLHFVKESKQDESGMPNNRFLAERTGGTYSTLKVQPAELEDSGVYFCASSQTRNTGELFFGEGSRLTVL.

This chain uses TRBV10-3 with TRBJ1-2; D is ambiguous. Germline values: CDR1 ENHRY, CDR2 SYGVKD. The germline V and J ends were trimmed by 0 bases and 0 bases, with 8 bases remaining between them. The CDR3 has 15 amino acids. The CDR3 region is CAISESMVANYGYTF. CDR3 nucleotides: TGTGCCATCAGTGAGTCTATGGTAGCTAACTATGGCTACACCTTC.

The chain joins TRBV29-1 to TRBJ2-5, with 12 bases aligning to TRBD2. Germline V gene data show CDR1 as SQVTM and CDR2 as ANQGSEA. J gave up 6 bases and V 4 bases, and 9 bases lay outside the gene matches. The CDR3 covers 15 residues. CDR3: CSVVLLAGGPKTQYF. The CDR3 bases are TGCAGCGTTGTCCTTCTAGCGGGGGGGCCAAAGACCCAGTACTTC.

The rearrangement uses TRBV7-9 and TRBJ2-3, with TRBD2 identical over 7 bases. This CDR3 spans 15 amino acids. The ends lost 5 bases at V and 0 bases at J; junction bases unmatched: 5. Germline V CDR1 and CDR2: SEHNR, FQNEAQ (reference sequence). CDR3 residues: CASSPSGVSTDTQYF. The CDR3 coding sequence is TGTGCCAGCAGCCCCAGCGGGGTCAGCACAGATACGCAGTATTTT.

This clone was detected once. V and J are TRBV30 and TRBJ2-5; TRBD2 is a possible D gene (7 bases). The CDR3 totals 12 residues. Germline V gene sequence: CDR1 GTSNPN, CDR2 SVGIG (reference sequence). Deletions cut 4 bases from V and 5 bases from J, with 11 bases between. CDR3 sequence: CAWTGGRETQYF. In nucleotides, the CDR3 is TGTGCCTGGACGGGGGGCCGGGAGACCCAGTACTTC. Together with reference TRBV30 and TRBJ2-5, the CDR3 gives the full variable domain: SQTIHQWPATLVQPVGSPLSLECTVEGTSNPNLYWYRQAAGRGLQLLFYSVGIGQISSEVPQNLSASRPQDRQFILSSKKLLLSDSGFYLCAWTGGRETQYFGPGTRLLVL.

This clone has just a few counts. The chain couples TRBV6-2 or TRBV6-3 to TRBJ2-7; no clear D gene. Trimming took off 3 bases at V and 6 bases at J, with 15 bases between the two ends. This CDR3 has 14 amino acids. Germline assignment: CDR1 MNHEY and CDR2 SVGEGT. CDR3 DNA sequence: TGTGCCAGCAGTTATAGTCCAGGCAGCCCCGAGCAGTACTTC. Its protein product is CASSYSPGSPEQYF.

CDR3 in amino acids: CASSLLAGGALGQETQYF. CDR3 in DNA: TGTGCCAGCAGCCTCCTCGCGGGGGGGGCCTTAGGTCAGGAGACCCAGTACTTC. The chain carries TRBV3-1 (or the pseudogene TRBV3-2) and TRBJ2-5; 9 bases line up with TRBD2. Germline V lookup: CDR1 LGHDT, CDR2 YNNKEL (reference sequence). This CDR3 comprises 18 residues. The V segment lost 4 bases and the J segment 5 bases; nucleotides outside the gene matches: 17.

The V and J genes are TRBV6-5 and TRBJ2-7; D is unresolved. V was shortened by 5 bases and J by 6 bases, with 14 bases between the two germline ends. Germline CDR1 MNHEY, CDR2 SVGAGI. CDR3 length equals 13 residues. The CDR3 DNA is TGTGCCAGCAGTACCCGGTCGTTCCTCGAGCAGTACTTC. The encoded protein is CASSTRSFLEQYF.

The chain combines TRBV6-4 with TRBJ1-5, with TRBD1 matching 11 bases. Trimming took 8 bases from V and 7 from J; bases not matched to a gene: 19. CDR1 is MRHNA, CDR2 SNTAGT, per germline. The CDR3 is 18 amino acids. CDR3 in DNA: TGTGCCAGCGTAGGAGAAGGACAGGGGGCGCCCCTAGAACAGCCCCAGCATTTT. Protein: CASVGEGQGAPLEQPQHF.